This TCR beta chain is drawn from a study of CD8+CD57+ T cells in acquired aplastic anemia. Study-level findings and limits: The number of CD8+ CDR3 sequences shared by patients and controls was around 30.

TCR beta VDJ and CDR3 were profiled, and genomic DNA was the template. TCRdb itself ran the reads through MiXCR, one entry per CDR3 protein. The table has about 190,000 distinct CDR3 sequences, less than 70% seen once; the top ten hold 16%. This CDR3 is 16 amino acids long. V lost 1 base, J lost 6 bases, and 9 bases stayed unmatched. Germline CDR1 reads SGHNT; CDR2 reads YENEEA. Ten or more counts support this clonotype. Its antigen is still unknown. The receptor comes from a human donor in good health, serving as a control. Material: sorted CD4+, CD8+, or CD8+CD57+ T cells (not recorded which) from PBMCs. The J gene is TRBJ2-3, the V gene TRBV11-3; 8 bases align to TRBD1. CDR3 region: CASSLGGQGVGDTQYF. CDR3 in DNA: TGTGCCAGCAGCTTAGGAGGACAGGGAGTGGGTGATACGCAGTATTTT.